The 22 T cell receptor beta chains listed next were all sequenced from one sample in a study of early stage breast cancer tumors. Libraries were prepared by immunoSEQ multiplex PCR; TCRdb keeps only in-frame clonotypes and omits some of them. This table holds several thousand clones, roughly two thirds found once. The material sequenced was normal breast tissue next to the tumor. These receptors all stem from a person aged 55 to 69 with breast cancer.

The chain employs TRBV29-1 and TRBJ2-5; the D is unclear. The CDR3 consists of 13 residues. Germline loops: CDR1 SQVTM, CDR2 ANQGSEA. Trimming shortened V by 8 bases and J by 1 base, and 14 bases separated the two germline ends. The CDR3 region has the DNA TGCAGCCCCACATCCCCAGTCCAAGAGACCCAGTACTTC. It translates to CSPTSPVQETQYF.

The chain recombines TRBV4-3 with TRBJ2-7, with D perhaps matching TRBD2 (5 bases). The CDR3 is made up of 15 amino acids. Trimming stripped 0 bases from V and 2 bases from J, with 11 bases between. Germline lookup yields CDR1 LGHNA and CDR2 YSLEER. The CDR3 DNA reads TGCGCCAGCAGCCAAGATAGGCTAGCAGCCTACGAGCAGTACTTC. This codes for CASSQDRLAAYEQYF.

The J gene is TRBJ1-4, the V gene TRBV29-1, with a weak D call TRBD1 (6 bases). From germline, CDR1 is SQVTM and CDR2 ANQGSEA. The CDR3 has 12 amino acids. V lost 7 bases and J 4 bases, leaving 10 bases between the germline ends. Written as DNA, the CDR3 is TGCAGCGCGTGGACAGATAATGAAAAACTGTTTTTT. This translates into CSAWTDNEKLFF.

This chain connects TRBV27 to TRBJ2-7, with TRBD2 matching over 9 bases. After removal of 3 bases from V and 5 bases from J, the junction contained 11 bases not matched to a gene. In germline, CDR1 is MNHEY, CDR2 SMNVEV (reference sequence). The CDR3 extends over 16 amino acids. This CDR3 is CASSLDSGSAWNEQYF. Here the CDR3 DNA reads TGTGCCAGCAGTTTGGATAGCGGGAGCGCTTGGAACGAGCAGTACTTC.

This sequence joins TRBV5-1 and TRBJ2-6; D may be TRBD1 (5 bases). Germline V gene sequence: CDR1 SGHRS, CDR2 YFSETQ. Trimming cost V 0 bases and J 3 bases, with 10 bases left between them. The CDR3 has 16 residues. CDR3 sequence reads: CASSLVGALGANVLTF. The CDR3 nucleotides read TGCGCCAGCAGCTTGGTTGGGGCCCTTGGGGCCAACGTCCTGACTTTC.

Judged by abundance, this clone is large (0.1 to 1%). The chain couples TRBV18 to TRBJ2-7; 12 bases fit TRBD2. The ends lost 1 base at V and 6 bases at J; junction bases unmatched: 13. The CDR3 consists of 18 residues. Germline V gene lookup returns CDR1 KGHSH and CDR2 LQKENI. The CDR3 here is CASSPLAFDRTSGTEQYF. The CDR3 region has the DNA TGTGCCAGCTCACCACTAGCGTTCGATCGGACTAGCGGGACCGAGCAGTACTTC. Looking up the rest from reference TRBV18 and TRBJ2-7 gives the full variable domain: NAGVMQNPRHLVRRRGQEARLRCSPMKGHSHVYWYRQLPEEGLKFMVYLQKENIIDESGMPKERFSAEFPKEGPSILRIQQVVRGDSAAYFCASSPLAFDRTSGTEQYFGPGTRLTVT.

The chain employs TRBV5-4 and TRBJ2-2, with D possibly matching TRBD1 (6 bases). V was trimmed by 4 bases and J by 1 base, leaving 17 bases between them. Germline CDR1 SGHNT, CDR2 YYREEE (reference sequence). This CDR3 contains 17 residues. The CDR3 DNA follows: TGTGCCAGCAGCCCACCCGAGGACAGCTTGAACACCGGGGAGCTGTTTTTT. Its protein is CASSPPEDSLNTGELFF.

V usage is TRBV28 and J usage is TRBJ2-7; possible D gene TRBD1, 6 bases. The germline V gene has CDR1 MDHEN and CDR2 SYDVKM. This CDR3 region has 15 residues. With 7 bases removed from V and 6 bases from J, the gap between germline ends came to 22 bases. CDR3 loop: CASKPGTIESLEQYF. In nucleotides, the CDR3 is TGTGCCAGCAAGCCAGGGACAATCGAGAGCCTCGAGCAGTACTTC. Complete variable domain (other parts from reference TRBV28 and TRBJ2-7): DVKVTQSSRYLVKRTGEKVFLECVQDMDHENMFWYRQDPGLGLRLIYFSYDVKMKEKGDIPEGYSVSREKKERFSLILESASTNQTSMYLCASKPGTIESLEQYFGPGTRLTVT.

This clone was counted a few times. The CDR3 reads CASSQKRYGSVENIQYF. The CDR3 bases are TGCGCCAGCAGCCAAAAAAGGTACGGGAGTGTTGAAAACATTCAGTACTTC. The chain uses TRBV4-1 and TRBJ2-4; a weak D match, TRBD2 (6 bases). Germline V gene lookup returns CDR1 MGHRA and CDR2 YSYEKL. Trimming left V 2 bases short and J 5 bases short, with 19 bases between. This CDR3 spans 17 amino acids.

The genes are TRBV4-3 and TRBJ2-1, with a tentative D call TRBD2 (6 bases). Per germline, CDR1 LGHNA and CDR2 YSLEER. The CDR3 extends over 18 amino acids. V lost 1 base, J lost 7 bases, and 23 bases lay in between. The CDR3 nucleotides read TGCGCCAGCAGCCAAGTACTCGGGGACTCATTCGCAGGTAATGAGCAGTTCTTC. It specifies CASSQVLGDSFAGNEQFF.

The genes are TRBV5-1 and TRBJ1-1; 7 positions match TRBD1. This CDR3 has 14 amino acids. Trimming removed 2 bases from V and 4 bases from J; junction bases left unmatched: 5. The V gene's germline CDR1 is SGHRS and CDR2 YFSETQ. The CDR3 DNA follows: TGCGCCAGCAGCTTCAGACAGGGCGGCACTGAAGCTTTCTTT. Residues: CASSFRQGGTEAFF.

J is TRBJ1-5 and V is TRBV15; 8 nucleotides line up with TRBD1. With V trimmed by 5 bases and J by 7 bases, 7 bases remained unmatched. The CDR3 loop spans 14 amino acids. Germline V lookup: CDR1 LNHNV, CDR2 YYDKDF (reference sequence). The CDR3 nucleotides read TGTGCCACCAGCTACGACAGGGGAGGACAGCCCCAGCATTTT. The encoded protein is CATSYDRGGQPQHF.

This clone was counted a few times. The rearrangement joins TRBV9 to TRBJ2-1; possibly TRBD1 for D (6 bases). Between the trimmed V and J ends, which lost 0 bases and 8 bases, there was a span of 15 bases. CDR3 length equals 15 residues. Germline CDR1 SGDLS, CDR2 YYNGEE. The CDR3 nucleotides read TGTGCCAGCAGCGTAGAAAGGCAGGGGTCGGATGAGCAGTTCTTC. It specifies CASSVERQGSDEQFF.

The chain combines TRBV11-3 with TRBJ2-7, with D possibly TRBD1 on 6 matching bases. The CDR3 consists of 11 residues. Trimming removed 7 bases at V and 5 bases at J, with 9 bases between. Germline CDR1 reads SGHNT; CDR2 reads YENEEA. CDR3 loop: CASTPGDEQYF. In DNA, the CDR3 is TGTGCCAGCACCCCAGGGGACGAGCAGTACTTC.

This clone was seen just once. The rearrangement joins TRBV11-2 to TRBJ2-5, with TRBD2 as a possible D gene (6 bases). The CDR3 runs to 15 residues. Per germline, CDR1 SGHAT and CDR2 FQNNGV. The V end was cut by 5 bases, the J end by 4 bases, with 17 bases between. CDR3 loop: CASSRRVGRRETQYF. In nucleotides, the CDR3 is TGTGCCAGCAGCCGGAGGGTAGGACGCCGAGAGACCCAGTACTTC.

The chain carries TRBV25-1 and TRBJ2-1, with D tentatively TRBD2 (6 bases). Per the germline V gene, CDR1 is MGHDK and CDR2 is SYGVNS. The CDR3 is 11 residues long. The V gene lost 8 bases and the J gene lost 9 bases, with 11 bases spanning the gap. The CDR3, as DNA: TGTGCCAGCGGCGGGACGAGTGAGCAGTTCTTC. It specifies CASGGTSEQFF.

This chain uses TRBV10-2 with TRBJ1-1; D uncertain. The CDR3 is 14 residues long. Germline values: CDR1 WSHSY, CDR2 SAAADI. V gave up 5 bases and J gave up 0 bases, with 10 bases separating them. This CDR3 reads CASSMGGMNTEAFF. The CDR3 region has the DNA TGCGCCAGCAGTATGGGAGGGATGAACACTGAAGCTTTCTTT.

V gene TRBV9 combines with J gene TRBJ1-1; weak D call: TRBD1 (6 bases). V lost 3 bases, J lost 1 base, and 13 bases lay in between. Germline V CDR1 and CDR2: SGDLS, YYNGEE. The CDR3 spans 15 residues. CDR3: CASSAGGETNTEAFF. The CDR3 bases are TGTGCCAGCAGCGCGGGGGGCGAGACGAACACTGAAGCTTTCTTT.

The chain links TRBV5-1 to TRBJ2-5; the D is unclear. Per germline, CDR1 SGHRS and CDR2 YFSETQ. The CDR3 totals 13 residues. V gave up 4 bases and J gave up 1 base, with 8 bases separating them. The CDR3: CASSAIAQETQYF. The DNA for the CDR3 is TGCGCCAGCAGCGCAATAGCCCAAGAGACCCAGTACTTC.

The chain recombines TRBV29-1 with TRBJ2-7; 10 bases align to TRBD1. From germline, CDR1 is SQVTM and CDR2 ANQGSEA. This CDR3 comprises 14 residues. V was clipped by 7 bases and J by 0 bases; unmatched bases: 6. This CDR3 reads CSARWDRGSYEQYF. The CDR3 DNA reads as TGCAGCGCCCGGTGGGACAGGGGCTCCTACGAGCAGTACTTC.

The chain carries TRBV5-6 and TRBJ2-7; the match to TRBD1 covers 10 bases. Germline-derived CDR1 and CDR2 are SGHDT and YYEEEE. With V trimmed by 5 bases and J by 4 bases, 9 bases remained unmatched. This CDR3 comprises 15 residues. In nucleotides, the CDR3 is TGTGCCAGCAGTTCTTGGGGACAGGGGATTTACGAGCAGTACTTC. Translated: CASSSWGQGIYEQYF.

A remark on this clone: One junction end disagrees with the germline gene, perhaps due to a read error. The chain employs TRBV28 and TRBJ2-7; tentative D call: TRBD1 (5 bases). CDR3 length: 10 amino acids. CDR1 and CDR2 from the germline V gene are MDHEN and SYDVKM. The CDR3 is CASLSDRFHF. The CDR3 bases are TGTGCCAGCTTGTCTGACAGATTCCACTTC.